The subject of this entry is one T cell receptor beta chain. The CDR3 loop spans 14 amino acids. V lost 5 bases and J lost 4, with 14 bases in between. Germline V CDR1 and CDR2: MNHEY, SMNVEV (reference sequence). This specimen belongs to a study of blood T cell repertoires in COVID-19. As for the study in general: Samples of COVID-19 (acute and convalescent) were obtained from the United States, Italy and Spain. In each case, the material was cDNA or gDNA derived from T cells, B-cell-depleted T cells, or PBMCs.

In the original processing: Reference gene primer amplification gave nucleated cell count estimates. The assay was immunoSEQ multiplex PCR, and TCRdb's table has in-frame clones only and misses some. V and J calls and clone size are as listed in that table; D and trimming were resolved from the DNA. The table has roughly 100,000 clones, roughly 79% seen once. The rearrangement uses TRBV27 and TRBJ2-5; D possibly corresponds to TRBD2 (6 bases). The sequencing input was peripheral blood. The clonotype comes from a woman of 80 years or more with acute or convalescent COVID-19. The CDR3 region is CASSQTRWIETQYF. DNA for the CDR3: TGTGCCAGCAGTCAGACTAGGTGGATAGAGACCCAGTACTTC.